Below are 9 T cell receptor beta chains sequenced from a single sample in a study of cytomegalovirus exposure and HLA in healthy donors. Primers: 60 Vbeta forward and 13 Jbeta reverse. Profiled with immunoSEQ multiplex PCR; TCRdb holds only in-frame clones, not every one. In the table there are approximately 190,000 clones, about 84% of which are singletons. Sequenced input: PBMCs. The receptors were gathered from a man in his fifties or sixties in good health and CMV-seronegative.

This chain links TRBV19 with TRBJ1-5; D is possibly TRBD1 (6 bases). The V gene's germline CDR1 is LNHDA and CDR2 SQIVND (reference sequence). The CDR3 has 18 amino acids. Between the trimmed V and J ends, which lost 1 base and 3 bases, there was a span of 19 bases. CDR3 region: CASSIGGTFTFNNQPQHF. DNA for the CDR3: TGTGCCAGTAGTATAGGGGGGACATTTACTTTTAACAATCAGCCCCAGCATTTT.

This clone has more than one count but fewer than ten. This sequence joins TRBV7-2 and TRBJ2-5; 7 bases line up with TRBD2. Germline-derived CDR1 and CDR2 are SGHTA and FQGNSA. V was clipped by 2 bases and J by 4 bases; unmatched bases: 7. The CDR3 has 15 amino acids. CDR3 in amino acids: CASSLTAGRGETQYF. The DNA of the CDR3 is TGTGCCAGCAGCTTAACGGCAGGGAGGGGAGAGACCCAGTACTTC.

This clone was detected only once. The chain recombines TRBV2 with TRBJ2-3; D call uncertain. CDR3 length: 13 residues. Per the germline V gene, CDR1 is SNHLY and CDR2 is FYNNEI. V dropped 3 bases and J dropped 2 bases, with 6 bases sitting between them. CDR3 in DNA: TGTGCCAGCAGTGATTCTCTCACAGATACGCAGTATTTT. It yields the protein CASSDSLTDTQYF. The full variable domain, rest sourced from reference TRBV2 and TRBJ2-3, is EPEVTQTPSHQVTQMGQEVILRCVPISNHLYFYWYRQILGQKVEFLVSFYNNEISEKSEIFDDQFSVERPDGSNFTLKIRSTKLEDSAMYFCASSDSLTDTQYFGPGTRLTVL.

The rearrangement joins TRBV2 to TRBJ1-3, with 8 bases aligning to TRBD1. The germline V gene encodes CDR1 SNHLY and CDR2 FYNNEI. V lost 6 bases to trimming and J lost 2 bases; unmatched junction nucleotides: 3. This CDR3 has 14 amino acids. CDR3 sequence: CASSDRGPGNTIYF. CDR3 coding DNA: TGTGCCAGCAGCGACAGGGGACCTGGAAACACCATATATTTT.

The chain carries TRBV7-2 and TRBJ2-7; tentatively, D is TRBD2 (6 bases). The V gene lost 5 bases and the J gene lost 4 bases, with 15 bases spanning the gap. The length of the CDR3 is 14 residues. Germline loops: CDR1 SGHTA, CDR2 FQGNSA. The CDR3 reads CASSPGPGRYEQYF. Here the CDR3 DNA reads TGTGCCAGCAGCCCGGGACCGGGGAGGTACGAGCAGTACTTC.

This clone appeared a single time. This sequence joins TRBV7-8 and TRBJ2-5; perhaps TRBD2 as D (5 bases). Germline CDR1 reads SGHVS; CDR2 reads FQNEAQ. V was trimmed by 5 bases and J by 3 bases, leaving 16 bases between them. The CDR3 has 15 amino acids. The CDR3 DNA sequence: TGTGCCAGCAGCCAGCGGTCCGGCAGAGAAGAGACCCAGTACTTC. Protein sequence: CASSQRSGREETQYF.

This chain uses TRBV9 with TRBJ1-5; TRBD1 matches at 9 bases. The CDR3 sequence is 15 residues long. Trimming at V came to 4 bases and at J to 4 bases, leaving 6 bases not matched to a gene. In germline, CDR1 is SGDLS, CDR2 YYNGEE. The CDR3 bases are TGTGCCAGCAGCCGAGGGACAGGGTATAATCAGCCCCAGCATTTT. Translation gives CASSRGTGYNQPQHF.

This clone was counted only a few times. This chain joins TRBV7-2 and TRBJ2-7; a possible D gene is TRBD1 (6 bases). This CDR3 spans 14 amino acids. Trimming left V 1 base short and J 1 base short, with 8 bases between. The germline CDR1 and CDR2 sequences are SGHTA and FQGNSA. The CDR3 reads CASSLVQGSYEQYF. CDR3 nucleotides: TGTGCCAGCAGCTTAGTACAGGGATCCTACGAGCAGTACTTC.

This chain joins TRBV19 and TRBJ2-3, with 8 bases matching TRBD2. Germline V gives CDR1 LNHDA, CDR2 SQIVND (reference sequence). Trimming took 9 bases from V and 1 from J; bases not matched to a gene: 3. The CDR3 is 13 residues long. CDR3 in amino acids: CASRRGGTDTQYF. The CDR3 nucleotides read TGTGCCAGCCGGCGGGGGGGCACAGATACGCAGTATTTT.